The source of this TCR beta chain is a study of T cell responses to AZD1222 COVID-19 vaccine. Whole-study findings and limits: Among the donors, most were white British and more were female, and clonal diversity was possibly underestimated.

This clone was seen once. Its antigen is as yet unknown. Other DNA sequences in the sample encode the same CDR3. Per the germline V gene, CDR1 is SGHRS and CDR2 is YFSETQ. The ends were cut back, 0 bases at V and 0 bases at J, with 2 bases in the middle. CDR3 length equals 13 residues. Generated by immunoSEQ multiplex PCR, the TCRdb table keeps only in-frame clones and is missing some. The profile shows 150,000 to 200,000 clones, 90% to 95% of them singletons. This sequence originates from an adult who received the AZD1222 COVID-19 vaccine. This chain joins TRBV5-1 and TRBJ2-3; D is ambiguous. The starting material was peripheral blood, obtained 28 days after the second AZD1222 dose. The CDR3 DNA reads as TGCGCCAGCAGCTTGGGGAGCACAGATACGCAGTATTTT. Its protein product is CASSLGSTDTQYF. The variable domain in full, with the rest retrieved from reference TRBV5-1 and TRBJ2-3, is KAGVTQTPRYLIKTRGQQVTLSCSPISGHRSVSWYQQTPGQGLQFLFEYFSETQRNKGNFPGRFSGRQFSNSRSEMNVSTLELGDSALYLCASSLGSTDTQYFGPGTRLTVL.